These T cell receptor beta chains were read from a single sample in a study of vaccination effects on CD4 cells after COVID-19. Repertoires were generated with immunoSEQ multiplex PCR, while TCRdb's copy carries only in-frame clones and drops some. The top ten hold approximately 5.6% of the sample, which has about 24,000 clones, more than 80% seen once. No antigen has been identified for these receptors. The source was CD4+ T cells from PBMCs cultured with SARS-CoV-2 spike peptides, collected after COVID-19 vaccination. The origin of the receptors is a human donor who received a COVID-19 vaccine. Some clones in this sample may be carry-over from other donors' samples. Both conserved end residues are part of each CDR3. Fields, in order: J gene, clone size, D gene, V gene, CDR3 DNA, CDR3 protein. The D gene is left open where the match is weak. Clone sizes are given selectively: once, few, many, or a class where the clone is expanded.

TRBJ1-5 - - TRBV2 TGTGCCAGCAGTGACGTGGGCCTCAATCAGCCCCAGCATTTT CASSDVGLNQPQHF
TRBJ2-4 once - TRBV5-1 TGCGCCAGCTCCTCAGGACAGCGAAACATTCAGTACTTC CASSSGQRNIQYF
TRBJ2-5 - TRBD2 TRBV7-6 TGTGCCAGCAGCTCTCTTATACAGGCGGGGGGTGAGACCCAGTACTTC CASSSLIQAGGETQYF
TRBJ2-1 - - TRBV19 TGTGCCAGTACCATGGGCACTAGAGGCTACAATGAGCAGTTCTTC CASTMGTRGYNEQFF
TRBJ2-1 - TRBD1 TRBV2 TGTGCCAGCAGTGACTACAGGGGGGAACGGAATGAGCAGTTCTTC CASSDYRGERNEQFF
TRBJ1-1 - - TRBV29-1 TGCAGCGGTGTACTCGGCAGGTCAGCGTATTATACTGAAGCTTTCTTT CSGVLGRSAYYTEAFF
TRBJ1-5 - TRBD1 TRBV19 TGTGCCAGTAGTGACCGGGACAGAGAGAATCAGCCCCAGCATTTT CASSDRDRENQPQHF
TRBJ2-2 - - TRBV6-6 TGTGCCAGCAGTTACTCGCAGGCGCCGGGGACCGGGGAGCTGTTTTTT CASSYSQAPGTGELFF
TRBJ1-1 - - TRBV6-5 TGTGCCAGCGTTCACCGAAGAGGTACTGAAGCTTTCTTT CASVHRRGTEAFF
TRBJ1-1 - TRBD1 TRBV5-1 TGCGCCAGCAGCCCGGACAGGGGAGGGACGAGCACTGAAGCTTTCTTT CASSPDRGGTSTEAFF
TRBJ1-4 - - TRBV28 TGTGCCAGCAGTTTCCTCCGGGTTGAAAAACTGTTTTTT CASSFLRVEKLFF
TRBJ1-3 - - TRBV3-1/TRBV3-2 TGTGCCAGCAGCCAAGCCCAGGCAGGAAACACCATATATTTT CASSQAQAGNTIYF
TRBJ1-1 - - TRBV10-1 TGCGCCAGCAGTGAACAGGGGAACACTGAAGCTTTCTTT CASSEQGNTEAFF
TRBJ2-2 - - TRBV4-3 TGCGCCAGCAGCCAAGCGGGGGTGGCCGGGGAGCTGTTTTTT CASSQAGVAGELFF
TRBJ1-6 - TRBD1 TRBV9 TGTGCCAGCAGCGTGGACAGGGCGGCAGATAATTCACCCCTCCACTTT CASSVDRAADNSPLHF
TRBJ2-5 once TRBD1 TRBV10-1 TGCGCCAGCAGTATGGACAGGGGGGACCAAGAGACCCAGTACTTC CASSMDRGDQETQYF
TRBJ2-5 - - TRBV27 TGTGCCAGCAGTTCGCCTCAGGGTTTGAAGACCCAGTACTTC CASSSPQGLKTQYF
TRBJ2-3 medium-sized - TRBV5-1 TGCGCCAGCAGCTTGGGCAGGTTTACAGATGGCACAGATACGCAGTATTTT CASSLGRFTDGTDTQYF
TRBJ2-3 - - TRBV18 TGTGCCAGCTCACCCGGCACAGATACGCAGTATTTT CASSPGTDTQYF
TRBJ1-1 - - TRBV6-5 TGTGCCAGCAGCTCCCGGCGGGGGACTGAAGCTTTCTTT CASSSRRGTEAFF
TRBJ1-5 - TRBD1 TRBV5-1 TGCGCCAGCAGCTTGGAAGGACAGGGCAATCAGCCCCAGCATTTT CASSLEGQGNQPQHF
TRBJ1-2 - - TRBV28 TGTGCCAGCAGTTTTAGGGTGGGGGGCTACACCTTC CASSFRVGGYTF
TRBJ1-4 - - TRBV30 TGTGCCTGGAGTGTACTACGGGCAACTAATGAAAAACTGTTTTTT CAWSVLRATNEKLFF
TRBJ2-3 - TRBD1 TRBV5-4 TGTGCCAACAGCCAATCATGGACAGGGACCACAGATACGCAGTATTTT CANSQSWTGTTDTQYF
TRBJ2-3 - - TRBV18 TGTGCCAGCTCACAGACAGATACGCAGTATTTT CASSQTDTQYF
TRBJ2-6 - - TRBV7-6 TGTGCCAGCAGCCCGCGAGGGGCTGGGGCCAACGTCCTGACTTTC CASSPRGAGANVLTF
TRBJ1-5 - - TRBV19 TGTGCCAGTAGTATACCCCAGGGTAGGTCGAGCAATCAGCCCCAGCATTTT CASSIPQGRSSNQPQHF
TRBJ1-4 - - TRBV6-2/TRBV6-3 TGTGCCAGCAGTTACCCCCCAGGGACGGGTGAAAAACTGTTTTTT CASSYPPGTGEKLFF
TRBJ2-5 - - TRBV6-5 TGTGCCAGCAGTTACTCTAGGACAGCTCAAGAGACCCAGTACTTC CASSYSRTAQETQYF
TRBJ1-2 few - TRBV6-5 TGTGCCAGCAGTTACTTGTCCTCCTCAAACTATGGCTACACCTTC CASSYLSSSNYGYTF
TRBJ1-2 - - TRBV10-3 TGTGCCATCAGCCCGGGCCCAAGGCTTTATGGCTACACCTTC CAISPGPRLYGYTF
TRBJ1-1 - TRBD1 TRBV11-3 TGTGCTTCTGACAGGGGTGAAGCTTTCTTT CASDRGEAFF
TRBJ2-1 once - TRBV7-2 TGTGCCAGCAGCACGGGGGCTCACAATGAGCAGTTCTTC CASSTGAHNEQFF
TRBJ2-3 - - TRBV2 TGTGCCAGCAGGAGGGACAACCCTAGCACAGATACGCAGTATTTT CASRRDNPSTDTQYF
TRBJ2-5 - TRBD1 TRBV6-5 TGTGCCAGCAGTTACTCGACAGGGAATCAAGAGACCCAGTACTTC CASSYSTGNQETQYF
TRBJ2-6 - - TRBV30 TGTGCCTGGAGTGTACACCCTAACGGGGCCAACGTCCTGACTTTC CAWSVHPNGANVLTF
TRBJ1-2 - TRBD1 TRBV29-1 TGCAGCGTTGGCGAGCCGGGACAGGCGACATCTAACTATGGCTACACCTTC CSVGEPGQATSNYGYTF
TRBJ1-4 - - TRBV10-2 TGCGCCAGCAGTGAAAGGGGATCGGAAAAACTGTTTTTT CASSERGSEKLFF
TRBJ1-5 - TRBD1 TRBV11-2 TGTGCCAGCAGCTTAGTCCGGGACAGGCTCTATAGCAATCAGCCCCAGCATTTT CASSLVRDRLYSNQPQHF
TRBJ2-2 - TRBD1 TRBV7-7 TGTGCCAGCAGCCGGGACAGGGGCGTCGGGGAGCTGTTTTTT CASSRDRGVGELFF
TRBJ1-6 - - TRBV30 TGTGCCTGGAATGCTAATTCACCCCTCCACTTT CAWNANSPLHF
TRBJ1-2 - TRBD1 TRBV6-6 TGTGCCAGCGGAAGACTACAGGGGATGTATGGCTACACCTTC CASGRLQGMYGYTF
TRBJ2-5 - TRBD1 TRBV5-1 TGCGCCAGCAGCTTAGGGACAGGGAGGTGGAAAGAGACCCAGTACTTC CASSLGTGRWKETQYF
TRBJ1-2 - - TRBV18 TGTGCCAGCTCACCAAGGACCGCGTCCGGCTACACCTTC CASSPRTASGYTF
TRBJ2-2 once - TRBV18 TGTGCCAGCTCATTAGGACAGCACACCGGGGAGCTGTTTTTT CASSLGQHTGELFF
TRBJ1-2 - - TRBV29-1 TGCAGCGTTAAACGGGACAACGTAAGGTCTGGCTACACCTTC CSVKRDNVRSGYTF
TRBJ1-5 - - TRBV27 TGTGCCAGCACTGACAATCAGCCCCAGCATTTT CASTDNQPQHF
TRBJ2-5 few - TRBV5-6 TGTGCCAGCAGCCCCATGGGGTACCAAGAGACCCAGTACTTC CASSPMGYQETQYF
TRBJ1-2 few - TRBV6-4 TGTGCCAGCAAAGGAGTATATGGCTACACCTTC CASKGVYGYTF
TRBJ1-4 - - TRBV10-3 TGTGCCATCAAGGCCGACGACGATGAAAAACTGTTTTTT CAIKADDDEKLFF
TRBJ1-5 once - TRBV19 TGTGCCAGTAAAACCGACACCACCTATAGCAATCAGCCCCAGCATTTT CASKTDTTYSNQPQHF
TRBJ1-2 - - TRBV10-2 TGCGCCAGCAGTGAATCATCAAGGGGCCTGCTTGGCTACACCTTC CASSESSRGLLGYTF
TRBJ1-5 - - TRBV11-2 TGTGCCAGCAGCTGGACGTCCGGCCAGCCCCAGCATTTT CASSWTSGQPQHF
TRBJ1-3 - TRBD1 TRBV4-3 TGCGCCAGCAGCCCAACTTGGGACAGGGTTTCTGGAAACACCATATATTTT CASSPTWDRVSGNTIYF
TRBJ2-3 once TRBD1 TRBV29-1 TGCAGCGGGATAGGGACAGTCTTTCGTAGCACAGATACGCAGTATTTT CSGIGTVFRSTDTQYF